The following is a T cell receptor beta chain sequence with its context. What antigen it recognizes has not been identified. The sample holds no much larger clone one base away, and base qualities are not on file. These data belong to a study of CD39 and CD103 CD8 tumor-infiltrating T cells (dated by TCRdb to the late 2010s). Background on the whole study: An HPV-positive HNSCC, an HPV-negative HNSCC, an ovarian cancer and a melanoma patient were represented in the repertoire comparisons shown. Deep sequencing of TCRbeta CDR3 was used to compare the repertoires of CD8 TIL subsets, defined by CD103 and CD39, against those of peripheral memory CD8 T cells.

The CDR3 sequence holds 14 residues, the cysteine and phenylalanine included. Only the CDR3 portion is preserved as DNA: 42 bases, with reading frame beginning at the first base. Per the germline V gene, MDHEN is the CDR1 and SYDVKM is the CDR2. At the junction V is shortened by 1 base and J by 6 bases, with 9 bases in between. For each subset, genomic DNA was extracted from around 10,000 to 100,000 sorted cells using the DNeasy Blood and Tissue Kit. The immunoSEQ service sequenced and mapped the TCRbeta V-J or V-D-J regions, with each sample reaching coverage above 8.5x. On the authors' methods: Analysis was limited to productive rearrangements exported from the immunoSEQ Analyzer platform, and clonality was evaluated on the 500 most abundant clones. The Morisita-Horn similarity index and the Jaccard index were used to quantify repertoire overlap between populations. Morisita-Horn similarity between CD8 T-cell subset TCR repertoires was measured in about 6 cancer patients. TCRdb re-hosts the immuneACCESS table, in-frame sequences only. Its copies lack some clones; in the studies checked, an unresolved V gene accounts for under half of them, and the cause for the rest is not known. V and J calls and clone size are as listed in that table; D and trimming were resolved from the DNA. The sample contains roughly 18,000 clones, 75% to 95% of them found a single time. The top ten clonotypes cover more than 4% of the sample.

Findings and caveats that apply to the study as a whole: Clonotypes from DP TILs were seldom detected in blood or uninvolved lymph node, while clonotypes from DN TILs overlapped to a large extent with peripheral memory CD8 repertoires. DP CD8 TILs appeared to be more oligoclonal than DN and SP CD8 TILs and blood memory CD8 T cells, with roughly 50-90% covered by the top 30 clonotypes.

Patients were not receiving therapy at sample collection, though earlier treatments ranged from chemotherapy, radiotherapy, surgery and immunotherapy to none. Thawed cells were enriched for T lymphocytes with a negative-selection kit, adding EpCAM beads for tumor-infiltrating lymphocytes. Memory CD8 T cells were sorted as CD8+CD4-CD45RA- cells irrespective of CCR7 expression. Before analysis, peripheral blood mononuclear cells were separated on a Ficoll-Paque PLUS gradient and then cryopreserved. Populations were sorted on a FACSAria II to just over 97% purity, and the cell pellets were frozen for TCR sequencing without being cultured.

The rearranged chain carries TRBV28 and TRBJ2-2; the D segment could be TRBD1, given 5 matching bases. Sequenced material: CD8+ T cells sorted from blood. The label giving this sample's cell subset or site can be read as: total memory CD8 T cells (CD45RA-CCR7+/-) from blood or uninvolved lymph node. This sequence originates from a human donor with head and neck squamous cell carcinoma. The CDR3 is CASSLFSGSGELFF. The sequence in DNA is TGTGCCAGCAGTTTATTCTCAGGGTCCGGGGAGCTGTTTTTT.